The TCR beta chain described here comes from a study of blood T cell repertoires in COVID-19. As processed by the authors: Nucleated cell counts were estimated from reference gene primer amplification. Profiled with immunoSEQ multiplex PCR; TCRdb holds only in-frame clones, not every one. The V and J calls and clone size were taken over from that table, and D and trimming were inferred from the DNA. This table holds under 350,000 clones, 65% to 90% found once. This TCR derives from a man aged 25 to 40 who had recovered from COVID-19. Sequenced material: PBMCs or T cells enriched from blood (not recorded which).

The CDR3 region is CATSSHLGTDSNQPQHF. Here the CDR3 DNA reads TGTGCCACCAGCAGCCACCTTGGGACAGATAGCAATCAGCCCCAGCATTTT. The genes are TRBV15 and TRBJ1-5; TRBD1 aligns across 7 bases. Germline loops: CDR1 LNHNV, CDR2 YYDKDF (reference sequence). The CDR3 covers 17 residues. J gave up 0 bases and V 3 bases, and 8 bases lay outside the gene matches.